This is a list of T cell receptor beta chains from one sample in a study of blood T cell repertoires in COVID-19. Profiled with immunoSEQ multiplex PCR; TCRdb holds only in-frame clones, not every one. The sample has around 200,000 clones; roughly 82% are singletons. The sequencing sample was made of PBMCs or T cells enriched from blood (not recorded which). Source of these receptors: a man aged 40-55 years with acute COVID-19. Each CDR3 is given with its conserved first and last residue. A D gene is named only where the DNA matches it firmly. Not all rows give a size; the values are once, few, many and, for expanded clones, a class.

J: TRBJ2-7; D: TRBD2; size: NA; V: TRBV19; DNA: TGTGCCAGTAGTACGACTAGCGGGACCACCTACGAGCAGTACTTC; CDR3: CASSTTSGTTYEQYF
J: TRBJ2-1; D: NA; size: NA; V: TRBV5-1; DNA: TGCGCCAGCAGCTTGGAGGTGGGCAGGGCATTCTTC; CDR3: CASSLEVGRAFF
J: TRBJ2-3; D: TRBD1; size: NA; V: TRBV29-1; DNA: TGCAGCGGTGGGTCGGGACAGGGGACAGATACGCAGTATTTT; CDR3: CSGGSGQGTDTQYF
J: TRBJ2-7; D: TRBD2; size: NA; V: TRBV5-5; DNA: TGTGCCAGCAGCTTGTATAGCGGGATGTTGTCCTACGAGCAGTACTTC; CDR3: CASSLYSGMLSYEQYF
J: TRBJ2-7; D: TRBD1; size: NA; V: TRBV29-1; DNA: TGCAGCGTTGGGAGGGGGACAGGGAGGTACGAGCAGTACTTC; CDR3: CSVGRGTGRYEQYF
J: TRBJ1-1; D: TRBD1; size: NA; V: TRBV7-2; DNA: TGTGCCAGCAGCTTCGGACAGGGTGTCACTGAAGCTTTCTTT; CDR3: CASSFGQGVTEAFF
J: TRBJ2-7; D: NA; size: NA; V: TRBV2; DNA: TGTGCCAGCAGTCAGGGTCTCGGCGAGCAGTACTTC; CDR3: CASSQGLGEQYF
J: TRBJ2-3; D: NA; size: NA; V: TRBV7-3; DNA: TGTGCCAGCAGCCCCCAGTTGACGCAGTATTTT; CDR3: CASSPQLTQYF
J: TRBJ1-6; D: TRBD1; size: NA; V: TRBV30; DNA: TGTGCCTGGAGGCCCCGGGACAGGGAAGATTCACCCCTCCACTTT; CDR3: CAWRPRDREDSPLHF
J: TRBJ2-7; D: TRBD1; size: NA; V: TRBV28; DNA: TGTGCCAGCAGGCGCACAGGGGGCTTTTCATACGAGCAGTACTTC; CDR3: CASRRTGGFSYEQYF
J: TRBJ1-2; D: NA; size: NA; V: TRBV2; DNA: TGTGCCAGCCGTGCGCGGGGTTATAACTATGGCTACACCTTC; CDR3: CASRARGYNYGYTF
J: TRBJ1-5; D: NA; size: NA; V: TRBV28; DNA: TGTGCCAGCAGTCTCCCCGGGAACAATCAGCCCCAGCATTTT; CDR3: CASSLPGNNQPQHF
J: TRBJ1-5; D: TRBD1; size: NA; V: TRBV2; DNA: TGTGCCAGCAGCGGACAGGGGGAAGGTCAGCCCCAGCATTTT; CDR3: CASSGQGEGQPQHF
J: TRBJ1-1; D: NA; size: NA; V: TRBV9; DNA: TGTGCCAGCAGCGCCGTAGAAGCCGGGACAATTATCTTT; CDR3: CASSAVEAGTIIF
J: TRBJ2-7; D: NA; size: NA; V: TRBV6-5; DNA: TGTGCCAGCAGTTACGGGGGGTTCGAGCAGTACTTC; CDR3: CASSYGGFEQYF
J: TRBJ2-1; D: NA; size: NA; V: TRBV7-2; DNA: TGTGCCAGCCTGAGAGCTCCCGGCAATGAGCAGTTCTTC; CDR3: CASLRAPGNEQFF
J: TRBJ2-7; D: TRBD1; size: few; V: TRBV5-6; DNA: TGTGCCAGCAGCTTTGGACAGGGGATAAGGGAGCAGTACTTC; CDR3: CASSFGQGIREQYF
J: TRBJ2-5; D: NA; size: NA; V: TRBV19; DNA: TGTGCCAGTAGAAGACTACAGCAGTACCAAGAGACCCAGTACTTC; CDR3: CASRRLQQYQETQYF
J: TRBJ1-1; D: NA; size: NA; V: TRBV30; DNA: TGTGCCTGGAGTGTATTGGGCAAGGCTGAAGCTTTCTTT; CDR3: CAWSVLGKAEAFF
J: TRBJ2-1; D: NA; size: NA; V: TRBV6-5; DNA: TGTGCCAGCACCGGGATCCTAAATGAGCAGTTCTTC; CDR3: CASTGILNEQFF
J: TRBJ1-2; D: TRBD1; size: once; V: TRBV5-4; DNA: TGTGCCAGCAGCTCGCAGACCGGGACAGGGGGAGTCAGGGCCTTC; CDR3: CASSSQTGTGGVRAF
J: TRBJ2-2; D: NA; size: NA; V: TRBV6-6; DNA: TGTGCCACCGATAAGGGGCGCGGATCCGGGGAGCTGTTTTTT; CDR3: CATDKGRGSGELFF
J: TRBJ1-5; D: NA; size: once; V: TRBV28; DNA: TGTGCCAGCGATACCTTCCTAGGAGATCAGCCCCAGCATTTT; CDR3: CASDTFLGDQPQHF
J: TRBJ1-2; D: TRBD1; size: once; V: TRBV24-1; DNA: TGTGCCACCAACTTCGGACAGGGGCACGGCTACACCTTC; CDR3: CATNFGQGHGYTF
J: TRBJ1-5; D: TRBD1; size: NA; V: TRBV19; DNA: TGTGCCAGTAGCGGGACAGGGGGAAATCAGCCCCAGCATTTT; CDR3: CASSGTGGNQPQHF